A selection of T cell receptor beta chains follows, all from one sample in a study of blood T cell repertoires in COVID-19. Only in-frame clones appear in the TCRdb table, and some are missing; sequencing was by immunoSEQ multiplex PCR. The sample records 200,000 or so clones, 80% being singletons. The sample consisted of peripheral blood. The source is a woman in her seventies with acute or convalescent COVID-19. Both conserved end residues are part of each CDR3. Each record gives: J gene, V gene, clone size, D gene, CDR3 DNA, CDR3 protein. The D gene is left open where the match is weak. Size is omitted from some rows. Given values are once, few, many or a class for expanded clones.

j_call: TRBJ1-3; v_call: TRBV28; clone_size: -; d_call: -; cdr3_nt: TGTGCCAGCAGTCCCCACAGCGGTTCCTTTGGAAACACCATATATTTT; cdr3_aa: CASSPHSGSFGNTIYF
j_call: TRBJ2-5; v_call: TRBV2; clone_size: few; d_call: TRBD1; cdr3_nt: TGTGCCAGCAGTGCGCCGGGACAGGGAGGAGAGACCCAGTACTTC; cdr3_aa: CASSAPGQGGETQYF
j_call: TRBJ1-5; v_call: TRBV2; clone_size: -; d_call: -; cdr3_nt: TGTGCCAGCAGTTCTCCGCAGGGGCATCAGCCCCAGCATTTT; cdr3_aa: CASSSPQGHQPQHF
j_call: TRBJ1-2; v_call: TRBV30; clone_size: -; d_call: -; cdr3_nt: TGTGCCTGGATTTCGATAGGAGCCAACTATGGCTACACCTTC; cdr3_aa: CAWISIGANYGYTF
j_call: TRBJ2-2; v_call: TRBV2; clone_size: -; d_call: TRBD1; cdr3_nt: TGTGCCAGCAGCGTTCAGGGGGCACTGGGCGGGGAGCTGTTTTTT; cdr3_aa: CASSVQGALGGELFF
j_call: TRBJ1-1; v_call: TRBV9; clone_size: once; d_call: -; cdr3_nt: TGTGCCAGCAGCCCCCAGGTGGGGAACACTGAAGCTTTCTTT; cdr3_aa: CASSPQVGNTEAFF
j_call: TRBJ1-3; v_call: TRBV11-2; clone_size: -; d_call: TRBD1; cdr3_nt: TGTGCCAGCACCAAAACAGGGGCGACTGGAAACACCATATATTTT; cdr3_aa: CASTKTGATGNTIYF
j_call: TRBJ1-1; v_call: TRBV10-3; clone_size: -; d_call: TRBD1; cdr3_nt: TGTGCCTCAAGGGACAGGGCCAAGAACACTGAAGCTTTCTTT; cdr3_aa: CASRDRAKNTEAFF
j_call: TRBJ1-5; v_call: TRBV24-1; clone_size: -; d_call: -; cdr3_nt: TGTGCCACCAGTGATCAGGGTGGGCAGCCCCAGCATTTT; cdr3_aa: CATSDQGGQPQHF
j_call: TRBJ2-7; v_call: TRBV27; clone_size: few; d_call: -; cdr3_nt: TGTGCCAGCAACATGGGGGGATCCCCCTACGAGCAGTACTTC; cdr3_aa: CASNMGGSPYEQYF
j_call: TRBJ2-2; v_call: TRBV5-6; clone_size: -; d_call: TRBD2; cdr3_nt: TGTGCCAGCAGCTTACGGACGGGACTAGCGGGGGACACCGGGGAGCTGTTTTTT; cdr3_aa: CASSLRTGLAGDTGELFF
j_call: TRBJ2-7; v_call: TRBV3-1/TRBV3-2; clone_size: -; d_call: TRBD2; cdr3_nt: TGTGCCAGCAGCCTAGGGACTAGCGGGAGTTACGAGCAGTACTTC; cdr3_aa: CASSLGTSGSYEQYF
j_call: TRBJ2-3; v_call: TRBV6-5; clone_size: -; d_call: TRBD2; cdr3_nt: TGTGCCAGCAGTTCCCCATGGGGGAGGGGCACAGATACGCAGTATTTT; cdr3_aa: CASSSPWGRGTDTQYF
j_call: TRBJ2-1; v_call: TRBV28; clone_size: -; d_call: -; cdr3_nt: TGTGCCAGCAGTTTTGGGGCAGGGGTTCGCAATGAGCAGTTCTTC; cdr3_aa: CASSFGAGVRNEQFF
j_call: TRBJ1-4; v_call: TRBV6-6; clone_size: -; d_call: -; cdr3_nt: TGTGCCAGCAGTTACTGGCCTAATGAAAAACTGTTTTTT; cdr3_aa: CASSYWPNEKLFF
j_call: TRBJ2-4; v_call: TRBV30; clone_size: -; d_call: TRBD1; cdr3_nt: TGTGCCTGGAGTGAACCGGGACAGGGGGTACCCAAAAACATTCAGTACTTC; cdr3_aa: CAWSEPGQGVPKNIQYF
j_call: TRBJ1-2; v_call: TRBV6-5; clone_size: few; d_call: TRBD1; cdr3_nt: TGTGCCAGCAGAAAGGGGACAGGGGTTGGCTACACCTTC; cdr3_aa: CASRKGTGVGYTF
j_call: TRBJ1-6; v_call: TRBV5-1; clone_size: -; d_call: -; cdr3_nt: TGCGCCAGCAGCCTACAAGGAAGGGGAGGTGGTAATTCACCCCTCCACTTT; cdr3_aa: CASSLQGRGGGNSPLHF
j_call: TRBJ2-7; v_call: TRBV12-3/TRBV12-4; clone_size: -; d_call: TRBD2; cdr3_nt: TGTGCCAGCAGCTCCGGGACTAGCGGGCCTTACTTC; cdr3_aa: CASSSGTSGPYF
j_call: TRBJ2-7; v_call: TRBV20-1; clone_size: -; d_call: TRBD1; cdr3_nt: TGCAGTGCTAGTTTCGGGACAGGGGGTCTCGAGCAGTACTTC; cdr3_aa: CSASFGTGGLEQYF
j_call: TRBJ2-3; v_call: TRBV2; clone_size: -; d_call: TRBD2; cdr3_nt: TGTGCCAGCTTGGGAGGTTCCGGGGGGGATACGCAGTATTTT; cdr3_aa: CASLGGSGGDTQYF
j_call: TRBJ1-2; v_call: TRBV10-3; clone_size: -; d_call: -; cdr3_nt: TGTGCCATCAGTGGTCCAGCTAACTATGGCTACACCTTC; cdr3_aa: CAISGPANYGYTF
j_call: TRBJ2-3; v_call: TRBV18; clone_size: once; d_call: TRBD2; cdr3_nt: TGTGCCAGCTCACCACCACTCATAGCGGGACGCACAGATACGCAGTATTTT; cdr3_aa: CASSPPLIAGRTDTQYF
j_call: TRBJ2-5; v_call: TRBV29-1; clone_size: many; d_call: -; cdr3_nt: TGCAGCGTTGACAGGGGACAGACCCAGTACTTC; cdr3_aa: CSVDRGQTQYF
j_call: TRBJ2-1; v_call: TRBV28; clone_size: -; d_call: TRBD1; cdr3_nt: TGTGCCGCATGGGACAGATACAATGAGCAGTTCTTC; cdr3_aa: CAAWDRYNEQFF
j_call: TRBJ1-6; v_call: TRBV27; clone_size: few; d_call: -; cdr3_nt: TGTGCCAGCAGTTTCGACAGCTCGGCGGGGTCACCCCTCCACTTT; cdr3_aa: CASSFDSSAGSPLHF
j_call: TRBJ1-5; v_call: TRBV19; clone_size: -; d_call: -; cdr3_nt: TGTGCCAGTACCCCACTCAGGGCGGATCGCAATCAGCCCCAGCATTTT; cdr3_aa: CASTPLRADRNQPQHF
j_call: TRBJ2-5; v_call: TRBV4-1; clone_size: once; d_call: -; cdr3_nt: TGCGCCAGCAGCCAAGATAGAGGGTCAGAGACCCAGTACTTC; cdr3_aa: CASSQDRGSETQYF
j_call: TRBJ1-2; v_call: TRBV25-1; clone_size: -; d_call: -; cdr3_nt: TGTGCCAGCAGTGGTGTCGCGGAGGTGGGTGGCTACACCTTC; cdr3_aa: CASSGVAEVGGYTF
j_call: TRBJ2-7; v_call: TRBV5-5; clone_size: few; d_call: TRBD1; cdr3_nt: TGTGCCAGCAGCCTACAGGACAGGGGTGAGCAGTACTTC; cdr3_aa: CASSLQDRGEQYF
j_call: TRBJ1-1; v_call: TRBV15; clone_size: -; d_call: TRBD1; cdr3_nt: TGTGCCACCAGCAGAGATTTTGGCAGGGGGATGAACACTGAAGCTTTCTTT; cdr3_aa: CATSRDFGRGMNTEAFF
j_call: TRBJ1-5; v_call: TRBV28; clone_size: once; d_call: TRBD1; cdr3_nt: TGTGCCAGCAGTATCCTAGGACAGGGGGCGAGCAATCAGCCCCAGCATTTT; cdr3_aa: CASSILGQGASNQPQHF
j_call: TRBJ1-1; v_call: TRBV10-3; clone_size: -; d_call: -; cdr3_nt: TGTGCCATCAGCGCCCTGCAGGGGAACACTGAAGCTTTCTTT; cdr3_aa: CAISALQGNTEAFF
j_call: TRBJ2-5; v_call: TRBV14; clone_size: -; d_call: TRBD2; cdr3_nt: TGTGCCAGCAGCCAAGGACTAGCCCAAGAGACCCAGTACTTC; cdr3_aa: CASSQGLAQETQYF
j_call: TRBJ2-7; v_call: TRBV13; clone_size: -; d_call: TRBD2; cdr3_nt: TGTGCCAGCAGCCCGCAGGGACTAGCGGGAGTAAATGTTCAGTACTTC; cdr3_aa: CASSPQGLAGVNVQYF
j_call: TRBJ2-2; v_call: TRBV5-1; clone_size: once; d_call: TRBD2; cdr3_nt: TGCGCCAGCAGCTATAGAGCGGGGTCGAACACCGGGGAGCTGTTTTTT; cdr3_aa: CASSYRAGSNTGELFF
j_call: TRBJ1-6; v_call: TRBV7-2; clone_size: -; d_call: -; cdr3_nt: TGTGCCAGCAGCTTAGCACAGGGAAACTCACCCCTCCACTTT; cdr3_aa: CASSLAQGNSPLHF
j_call: TRBJ2-1; v_call: TRBV18; clone_size: -; d_call: -; cdr3_nt: TGTGCCAGCTCACCTCTAGGGGTCAATGAGCAGTTCTTC; cdr3_aa: CASSPLGVNEQFF
j_call: TRBJ1-6; v_call: TRBV6-5; clone_size: -; d_call: TRBD1; cdr3_nt: TGTGCCAGCAGCCGGGACAGGGGGCATTCACCCCTCCACTTT; cdr3_aa: CASSRDRGHSPLHF
j_call: TRBJ1-1; v_call: TRBV30; clone_size: -; d_call: -; cdr3_nt: TGTGCCTGGAGTGTTTCGGGGACAAACCATGAAGCTTTCTTT; cdr3_aa: CAWSVSGTNHEAFF
j_call: TRBJ1-1; v_call: TRBV10-3; clone_size: -; d_call: TRBD1; cdr3_nt: TGTGCCATCAGTGAGTCGACAGGGGACAGGGGGCGAACTGAAGCTTTCTTT; cdr3_aa: CAISESTGDRGRTEAFF
j_call: TRBJ2-5; v_call: TRBV20-1; clone_size: once; d_call: -; cdr3_nt: TGCAGTGAAAACTACCAAGAGACCCAGTACTTC; cdr3_aa: CSENYQETQYF
j_call: TRBJ2-7; v_call: TRBV6-5; clone_size: -; d_call: TRBD2; cdr3_nt: TGTGCCAGCAGTCCTGTAGCGGGGACCTACGAGCAGTACTTC; cdr3_aa: CASSPVAGTYEQYF
j_call: TRBJ1-2; v_call: TRBV10-3; clone_size: -; d_call: TRBD1; cdr3_nt: TGTGCCATCAGTGTGGAAGGGGGCTACTATGGCTACACCTTC; cdr3_aa: CAISVEGGYYGYTF
j_call: TRBJ2-3; v_call: TRBV7-2; clone_size: -; d_call: -; cdr3_nt: TGTGCCAGCAGCTCCGGGACTAGCACAGATACGCAGTATTTT; cdr3_aa: CASSSGTSTDTQYF
j_call: TRBJ1-3; v_call: TRBV6-5; clone_size: -; d_call: -; cdr3_nt: TGTGCCAGCAGTTCGGAGGGAAACTCTGGAAACACCATATATTTT; cdr3_aa: CASSSEGNSGNTIYF
j_call: TRBJ1-4; v_call: TRBV28; clone_size: once; d_call: -; cdr3_nt: TGTGCCAGCAGTTTACTCGACAGCGAAGTTGAAAAACTGTTTTTT; cdr3_aa: CASSLLDSEVEKLFF